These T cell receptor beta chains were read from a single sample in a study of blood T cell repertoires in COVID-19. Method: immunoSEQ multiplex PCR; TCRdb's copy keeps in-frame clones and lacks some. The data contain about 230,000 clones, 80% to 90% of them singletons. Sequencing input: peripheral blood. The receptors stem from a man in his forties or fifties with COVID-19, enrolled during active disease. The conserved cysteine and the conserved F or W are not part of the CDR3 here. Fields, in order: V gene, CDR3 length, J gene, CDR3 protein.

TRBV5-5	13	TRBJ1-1	ASSLVAGRWTEAF
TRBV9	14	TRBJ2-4	ASSVSSGVAKNIQY
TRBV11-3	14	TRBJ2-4	ASSPGASGGSDIQY
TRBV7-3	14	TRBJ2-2	ASSPKAGVLPGELF
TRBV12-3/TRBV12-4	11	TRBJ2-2	ASSPRNTGELF
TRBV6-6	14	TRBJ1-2	ASSYDQVAGHYGYT
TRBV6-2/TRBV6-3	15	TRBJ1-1	ASSYKTTGVMNTEAF
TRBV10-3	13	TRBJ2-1	AIRKDRDAYNEQF
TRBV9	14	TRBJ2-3	ASSVATSGSTDTQY
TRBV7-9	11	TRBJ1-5	ASSLGVGQPQH
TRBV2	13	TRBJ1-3	ASSASGSSGNTIY
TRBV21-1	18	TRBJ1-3	ASRPYGRGQGLMAGNTIY
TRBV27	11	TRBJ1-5	ASSHGGGQPQH
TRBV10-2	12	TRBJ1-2	ASRETGQSRGYT
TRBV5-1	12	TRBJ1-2	ASSPEGQNYGYT
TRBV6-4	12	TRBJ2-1	ASSESTDPNEQF
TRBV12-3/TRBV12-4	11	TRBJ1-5	ASRAGSNQPQH
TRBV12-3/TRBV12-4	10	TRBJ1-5	ASSSSDQPQH
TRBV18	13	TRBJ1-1	ASAYRDTPNTEAF
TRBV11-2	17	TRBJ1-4	ASSLDGTGARAFNEKLF
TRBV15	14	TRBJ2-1	ATSRVGAGSYNEQF
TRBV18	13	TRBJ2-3	ASSPPAGGSDTQY
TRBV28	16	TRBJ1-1	ASSLTVAGFKLNTEAF
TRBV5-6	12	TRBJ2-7	ASSFPGTSYEQY
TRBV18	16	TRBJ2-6	ASSPFGTALSGANVLT
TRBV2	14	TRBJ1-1	ASSVDRGRMNTEAF
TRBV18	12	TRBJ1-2	ASSLKDSIYGYT
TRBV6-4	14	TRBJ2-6	ASSDGHLSGANVLT
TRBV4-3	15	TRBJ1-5	ASSQDLQTVGNQPQH
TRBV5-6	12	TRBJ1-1	ASSLRQGRAEAF
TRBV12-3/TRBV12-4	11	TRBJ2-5	ASSLASEETQY
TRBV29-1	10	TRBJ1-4	SVDLGGGKLF
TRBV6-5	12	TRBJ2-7	ASWVRGSPYEQY
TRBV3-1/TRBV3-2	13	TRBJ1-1	ASSHFLGVPTEAF
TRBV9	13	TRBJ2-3	ASSVGWGNTDTQY
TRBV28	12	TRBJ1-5	ASSPTGGVQPQH
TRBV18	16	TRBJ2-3	ASSRMAGTGDITDTQY
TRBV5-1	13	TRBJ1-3	ASSPGSYSGNTIY
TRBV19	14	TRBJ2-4	ASSTRDRGTKNIQY
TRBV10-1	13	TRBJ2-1	ASSSGLAAYNEQF
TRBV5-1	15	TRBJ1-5	ASSPGPKGISYQPQH
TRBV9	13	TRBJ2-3	ASTSSGGATDTQY
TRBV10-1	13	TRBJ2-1	ASRPGQGGDNEQF
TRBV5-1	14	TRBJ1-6	ASSLDAAVNNSPLH
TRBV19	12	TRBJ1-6	ASSTGQGYSPLH
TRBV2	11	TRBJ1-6	ASSEAENSPLH
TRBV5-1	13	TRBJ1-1	ASSSTGGSATEAF
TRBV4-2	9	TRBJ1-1	ASSQDSYAF
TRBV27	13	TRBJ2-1	ASSPLAGVGDEQF
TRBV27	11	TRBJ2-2	ASRGRDTGELF
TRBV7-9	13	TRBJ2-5	ASSHVRSTQETQY
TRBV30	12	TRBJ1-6	AWSPGQRSSPLH
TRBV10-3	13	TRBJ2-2	AISPGQGADGELF
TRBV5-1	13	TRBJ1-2	ASSRGDPSEFGYT